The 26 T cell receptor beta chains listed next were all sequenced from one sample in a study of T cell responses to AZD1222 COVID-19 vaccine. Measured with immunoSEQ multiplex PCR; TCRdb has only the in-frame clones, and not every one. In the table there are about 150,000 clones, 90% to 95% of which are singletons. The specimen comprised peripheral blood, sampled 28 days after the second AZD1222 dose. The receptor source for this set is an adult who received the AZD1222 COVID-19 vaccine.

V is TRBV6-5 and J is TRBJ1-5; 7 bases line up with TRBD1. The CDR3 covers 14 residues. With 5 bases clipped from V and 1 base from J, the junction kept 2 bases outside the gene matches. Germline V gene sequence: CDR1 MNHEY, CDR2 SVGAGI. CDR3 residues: CASSQTGSNQPQHF. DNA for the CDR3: TGTGCCAGCAGTCAGACAGGGAGCAATCAGCCCCAGCATTTT.

CDR3: CASSYRALYGYTF. CDR3 DNA: TGTGCCAGCAGTTACCGGGCCCTCTATGGCTACACCTTC. The rearrangement uses TRBV6-5 and TRBJ1-2, with unresolved D. CDR1 and CDR2 from the germline V gene are MNHEY and SVGAGI. V lost 2 bases to trimming and J lost 4 bases, with 8 bases between them. The CDR3 is made up of 13 amino acids.

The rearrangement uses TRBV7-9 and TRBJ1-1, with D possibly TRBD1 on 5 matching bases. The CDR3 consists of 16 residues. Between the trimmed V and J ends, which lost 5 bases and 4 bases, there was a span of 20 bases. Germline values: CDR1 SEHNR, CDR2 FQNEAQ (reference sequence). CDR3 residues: CASSPPGPSSRTEAFF. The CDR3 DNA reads TGTGCCAGCAGCCCACCGGGACCTTCCTCCCGCACTGAAGCTTTCTTT.

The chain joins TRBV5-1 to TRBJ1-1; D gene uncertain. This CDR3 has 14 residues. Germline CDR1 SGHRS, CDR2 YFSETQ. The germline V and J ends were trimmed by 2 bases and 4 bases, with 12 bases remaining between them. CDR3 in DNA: TGCGCCAGCAGCTTAGCCGGGTTCGGCACTGAAGCTTTCTTT. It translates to CASSLAGFGTEAFF.

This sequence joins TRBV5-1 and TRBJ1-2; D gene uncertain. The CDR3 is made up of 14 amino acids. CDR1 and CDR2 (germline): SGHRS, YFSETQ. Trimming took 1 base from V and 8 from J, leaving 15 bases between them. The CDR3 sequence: CASSLLRIGGGYTF. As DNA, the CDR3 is TGCGCCAGCAGCTTGCTTCGGATCGGCGGGGGCTACACCTTC.

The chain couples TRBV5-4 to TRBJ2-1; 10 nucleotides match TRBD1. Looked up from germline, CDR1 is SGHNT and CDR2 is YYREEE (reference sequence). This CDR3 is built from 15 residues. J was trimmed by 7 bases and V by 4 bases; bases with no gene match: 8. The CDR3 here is CASSGMDRGRNEQFF. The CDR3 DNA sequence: TGTGCCAGCAGCGGAATGGACAGGGGGAGAAATGAGCAGTTCTTC.

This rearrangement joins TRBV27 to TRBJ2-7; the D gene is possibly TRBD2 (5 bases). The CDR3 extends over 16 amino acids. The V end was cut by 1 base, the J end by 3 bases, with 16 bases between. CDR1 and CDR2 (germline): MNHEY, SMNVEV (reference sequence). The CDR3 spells CASSLLASGNNYEQYF. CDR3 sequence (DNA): TGTGCCAGCAGTTTATTGGCTTCGGGAAACAACTACGAGCAGTACTTC.

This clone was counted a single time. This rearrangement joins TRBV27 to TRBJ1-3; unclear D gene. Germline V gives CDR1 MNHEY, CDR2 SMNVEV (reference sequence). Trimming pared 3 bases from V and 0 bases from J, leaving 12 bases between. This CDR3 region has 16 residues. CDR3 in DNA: TGTGCCAGCAGTTTTTCTGGGCCCGACTCTGGAAACACCATATATTTT. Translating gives CASSFSGPDSGNTIYF.

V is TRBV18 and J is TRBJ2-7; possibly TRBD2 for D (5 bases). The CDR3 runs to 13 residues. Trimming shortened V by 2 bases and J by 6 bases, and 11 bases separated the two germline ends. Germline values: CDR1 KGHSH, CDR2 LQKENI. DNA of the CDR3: TGTGCCAGCTCACCAGGAGGTTCGGGCGAGCAGTACTTC. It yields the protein CASSPGGSGEQYF.

CDR3 in DNA: TGTGCCAGCAGCCGGACCCCCATCGGCACCGGGGAGCTGTTTTTT. Translating it yields CASSRTPIGTGELFF. The gene calls are TRBV13 and TRBJ2-2; D gene ambiguous. CDR3 size: 15 residues. The germline V and J ends were trimmed by 5 bases and 4 bases, with 14 bases remaining between them. Germline CDR1 is PRHDT and CDR2 is FYEKMQ (reference sequence).

DNA for the CDR3: TGCGCCAGCAGCCTGGACAGGGAAGGCAATCAGCCCCAGCATTTT. Encoded protein: CASSLDREGNQPQHF. This chain connects TRBV4-1 to TRBJ1-5, with 8 positions matching TRBD1. J gave up 2 bases and V 4 bases, and 4 bases lay outside the gene matches. Germline CDR1 is MGHRA and CDR2 is YSYEKL. The CDR3 is 15 residues long.

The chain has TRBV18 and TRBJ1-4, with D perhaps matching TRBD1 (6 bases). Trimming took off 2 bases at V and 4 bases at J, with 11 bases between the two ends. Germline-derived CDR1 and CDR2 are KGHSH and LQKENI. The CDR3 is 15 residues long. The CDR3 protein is CASSPKAGVNEKLFF. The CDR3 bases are TGTGCCAGCTCACCAAAGGCAGGGGTTAATGAAAAACTGTTTTTT.

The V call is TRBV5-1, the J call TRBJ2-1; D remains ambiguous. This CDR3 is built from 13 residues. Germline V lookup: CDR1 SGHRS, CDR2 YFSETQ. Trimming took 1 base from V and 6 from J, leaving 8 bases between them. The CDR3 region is CASSLTNANEQFF. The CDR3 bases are TGCGCCAGCAGCTTGACGAACGCCAATGAGCAGTTCTTC.

CDR3 in amino acids: CASSSDTHSNQPQHF. The CDR3 nucleotides read TGTGCCAGCAGCTCGGACACACATAGCAATCAGCCCCAGCATTTT. This sequence joins TRBV7-9 and TRBJ1-5; D is possibly TRBD1 (5 bases). This CDR3 is built from 15 residues. With 4 bases removed from V and 0 bases from J, the gap between germline ends came to 10 bases. The germline CDR1 and CDR2 sequences are SEHNR and FQNEAQ (reference sequence).

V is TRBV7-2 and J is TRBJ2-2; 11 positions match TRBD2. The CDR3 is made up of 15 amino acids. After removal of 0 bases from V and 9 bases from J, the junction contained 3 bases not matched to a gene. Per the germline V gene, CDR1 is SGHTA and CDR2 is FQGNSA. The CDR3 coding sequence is TGTGCCAGCAGCTTAGCTAGCGGGAGGGCCCGGGAGCTGTTTTTT. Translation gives CASSLASGRARELFF. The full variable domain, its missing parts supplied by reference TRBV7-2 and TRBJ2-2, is GAGVSQSPSNKVTEKGKDVELRCDPISGHTALYWYRQSLGQGLEFLIYFQGNSAPDKSGLPSDRFSAERTGGSVSTLTIQRTQQEDSAVYLCASSLASGRARELFFGEGSRLTVL.

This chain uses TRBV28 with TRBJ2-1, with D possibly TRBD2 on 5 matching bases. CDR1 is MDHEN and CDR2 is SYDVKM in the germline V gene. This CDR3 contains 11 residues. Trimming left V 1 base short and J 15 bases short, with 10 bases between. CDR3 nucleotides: TGTGCCAGCAGTTTATCGGGGAGACCGTTCTTC. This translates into CASSLSGRPFF.

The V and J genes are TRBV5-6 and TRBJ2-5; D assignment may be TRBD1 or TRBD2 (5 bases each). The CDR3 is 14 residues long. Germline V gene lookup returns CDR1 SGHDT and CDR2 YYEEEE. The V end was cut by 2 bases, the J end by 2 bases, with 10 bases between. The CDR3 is CASSFLRGQETQYF. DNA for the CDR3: TGTGCCAGCAGCTTCCTGAGGGGACAAGAGACCCAGTACTTC. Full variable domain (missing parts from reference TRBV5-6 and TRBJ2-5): DAGVTQSPTHLIKTRGQQVTLRCSPKSGHDTVSWYQQALGQGPQFIFQYYEEEERQRGNFPDRFSGHQFPNYSSELNVNALLLGDSALYLCASSFLRGQETQYFGPGTRLLVL.

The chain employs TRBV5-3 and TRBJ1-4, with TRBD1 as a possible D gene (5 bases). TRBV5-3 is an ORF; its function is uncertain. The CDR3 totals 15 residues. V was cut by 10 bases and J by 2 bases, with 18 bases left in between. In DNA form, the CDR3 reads TGTGCCCTGATCACCCAGGGAGGGACTAATGAAAAACTGTTTTTT. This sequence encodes CALITQGGTNEKLFF.

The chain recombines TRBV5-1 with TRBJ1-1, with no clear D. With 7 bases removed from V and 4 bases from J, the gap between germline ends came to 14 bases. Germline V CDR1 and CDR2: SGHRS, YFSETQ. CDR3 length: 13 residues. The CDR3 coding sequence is TGCGCCAGCCGGAGAGTGGAGGGCACTGAAGCTTTCTTT. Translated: CASRRVEGTEAFF. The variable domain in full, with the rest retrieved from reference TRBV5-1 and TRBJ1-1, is KAGVTQTPRYLIKTRGQQVTLSCSPISGHRSVSWYQQTPGQGLQFLFEYFSETQRNKGNFPGRFSGRQFSNSRSEMNVSTLELGDSALYLCASRRVEGTEAFFGQGTRLTVV.

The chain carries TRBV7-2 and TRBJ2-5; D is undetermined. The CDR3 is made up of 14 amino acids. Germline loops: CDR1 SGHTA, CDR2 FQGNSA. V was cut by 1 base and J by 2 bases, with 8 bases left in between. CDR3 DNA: TGTGCCAGCAGCTTAGGTCTTCAGCAAGAGACCCAGTACTTC. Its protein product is CASSLGLQQETQYF. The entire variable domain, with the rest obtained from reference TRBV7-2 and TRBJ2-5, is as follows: GAGVSQSPSNKVTEKGKDVELRCDPISGHTALYWYRQSLGQGLEFLIYFQGNSAPDKSGLPSDRFSAERTGGSVSTLTIQRTQQEDSAVYLCASSLGLQQETQYFGPGTRLLVL.

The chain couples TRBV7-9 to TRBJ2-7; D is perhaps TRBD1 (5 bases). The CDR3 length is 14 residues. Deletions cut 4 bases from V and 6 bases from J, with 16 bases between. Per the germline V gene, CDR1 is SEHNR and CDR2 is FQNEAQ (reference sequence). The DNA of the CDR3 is TGTGCCAGCAGCTCCCAGGGTAACAAGGGCGAGCAGTACTTC. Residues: CASSSQGNKGEQYF. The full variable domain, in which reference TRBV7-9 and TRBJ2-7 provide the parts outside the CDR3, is DTGVSQNPRHKITKRGQNVTFRCDPISEHNRLYWYRQTLGQGPEFLTYFQNEAQLEKSRLLSDRFSAERPKGSFSTLEIQRTEQGDSAMYLCASSSQGNKGEQYFGPGTRLTVT.

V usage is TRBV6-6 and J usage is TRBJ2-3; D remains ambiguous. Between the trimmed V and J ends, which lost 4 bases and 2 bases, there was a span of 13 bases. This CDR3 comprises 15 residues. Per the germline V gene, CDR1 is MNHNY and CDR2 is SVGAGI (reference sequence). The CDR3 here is CASSSERSNTDTQYF. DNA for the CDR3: TGTGCCAGCAGTTCAGAGCGTAGTAACACAGATACGCAGTATTTT.

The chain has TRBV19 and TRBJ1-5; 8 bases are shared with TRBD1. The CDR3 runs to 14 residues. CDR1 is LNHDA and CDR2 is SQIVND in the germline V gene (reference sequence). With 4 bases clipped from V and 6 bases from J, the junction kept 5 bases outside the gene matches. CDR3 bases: TGTGCCAGTAGTACCCCAGGGGGCAGTCAGCCCCAGCATTTT. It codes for CASSTPGGSQPQHF.

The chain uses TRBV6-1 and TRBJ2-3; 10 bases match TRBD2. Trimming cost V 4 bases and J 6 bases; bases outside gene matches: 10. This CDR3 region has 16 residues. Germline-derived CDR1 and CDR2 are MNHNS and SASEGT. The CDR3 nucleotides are TGTGCCAGCAGTGGGAGGACTAGCGGCCCCGGGGATACGCAGTATTTT. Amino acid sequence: CASSGRTSGPGDTQYF.

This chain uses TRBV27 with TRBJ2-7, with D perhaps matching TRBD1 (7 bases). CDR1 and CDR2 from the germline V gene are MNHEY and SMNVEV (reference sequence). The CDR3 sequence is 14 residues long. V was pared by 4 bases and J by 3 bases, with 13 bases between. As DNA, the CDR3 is TGTGCCAGCAGTTCTTACAGGGGACTCTACGAGCAGTACTTC. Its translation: CASSSYRGLYEQYF.

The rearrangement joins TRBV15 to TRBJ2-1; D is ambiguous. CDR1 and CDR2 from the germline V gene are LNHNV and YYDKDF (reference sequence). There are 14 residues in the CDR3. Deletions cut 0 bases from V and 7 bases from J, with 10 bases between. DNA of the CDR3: TGTGCCACCAGCAGAGAGCGCCCGGGTAATGAGCAGTTCTTC. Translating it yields CATSRERPGNEQFF. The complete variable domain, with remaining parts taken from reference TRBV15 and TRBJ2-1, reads DAMVIQNPRYQVTQFGKPVTLSCSQTLNHNVMYWYQQKSSQAPKLLFHYYDKDFNNEADTPDNFQSRRPNTSFCFLDIRSPGLGDTAMYLCATSRERPGNEQFFGPGTRLTVL.